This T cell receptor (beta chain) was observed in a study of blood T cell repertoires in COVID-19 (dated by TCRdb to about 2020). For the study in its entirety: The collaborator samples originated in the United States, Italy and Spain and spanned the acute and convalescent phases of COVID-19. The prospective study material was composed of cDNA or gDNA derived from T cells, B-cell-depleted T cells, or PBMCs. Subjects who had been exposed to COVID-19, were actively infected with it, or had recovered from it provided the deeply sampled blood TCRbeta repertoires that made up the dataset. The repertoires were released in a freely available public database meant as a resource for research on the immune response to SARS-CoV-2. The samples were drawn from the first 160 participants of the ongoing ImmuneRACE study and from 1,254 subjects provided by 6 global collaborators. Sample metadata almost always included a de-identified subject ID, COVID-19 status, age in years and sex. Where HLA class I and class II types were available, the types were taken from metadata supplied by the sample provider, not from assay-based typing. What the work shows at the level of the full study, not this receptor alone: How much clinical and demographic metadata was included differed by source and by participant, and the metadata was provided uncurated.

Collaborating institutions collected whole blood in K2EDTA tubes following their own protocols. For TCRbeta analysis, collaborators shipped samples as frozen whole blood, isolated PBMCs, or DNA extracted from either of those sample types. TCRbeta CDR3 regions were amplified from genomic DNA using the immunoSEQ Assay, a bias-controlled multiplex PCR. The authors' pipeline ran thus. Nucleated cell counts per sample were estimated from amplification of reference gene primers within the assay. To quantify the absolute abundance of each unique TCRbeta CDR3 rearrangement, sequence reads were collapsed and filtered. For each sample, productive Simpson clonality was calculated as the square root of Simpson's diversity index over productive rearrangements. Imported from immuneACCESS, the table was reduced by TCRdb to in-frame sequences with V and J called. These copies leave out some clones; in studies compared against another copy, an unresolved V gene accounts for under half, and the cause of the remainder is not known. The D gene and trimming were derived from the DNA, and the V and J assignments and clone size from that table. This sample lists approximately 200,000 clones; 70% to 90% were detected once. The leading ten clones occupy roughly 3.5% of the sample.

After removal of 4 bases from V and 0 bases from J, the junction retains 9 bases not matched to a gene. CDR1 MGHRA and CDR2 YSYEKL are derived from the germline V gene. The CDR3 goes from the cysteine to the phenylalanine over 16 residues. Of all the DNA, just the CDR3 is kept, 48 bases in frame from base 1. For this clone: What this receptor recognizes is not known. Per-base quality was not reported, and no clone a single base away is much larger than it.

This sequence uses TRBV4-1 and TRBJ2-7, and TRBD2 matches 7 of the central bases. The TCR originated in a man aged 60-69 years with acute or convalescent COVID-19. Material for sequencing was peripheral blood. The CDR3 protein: CASSPVPSGSSYEQYF. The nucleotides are TGCGCCAGCAGCCCTGTACCTAGCGGTAGCTCCTACGAGCAGTACTTC.